This T cell receptor beta chain appears in the sequencing data of a study of neurological immune-mediated disorders. CDR3 length equals 15 residues. Described time point: technical triplicate 3. Synthesis of cDNA was performed by 5'RACE using 10-nucleotide random UMIs. A single record per CDR3 protein comes from TCRdb applying MiXCR to the 5' RACE reads. The sample lists about 30,000 distinct CDR3 sequences; roughly a sixth were seen once. This clonotype was recorded at least ten times. Sequence at one end of the junction differs from germline and may be a read error. V is TRBV12-3 or TRBV12-4 and J is TRBJ2-2, with D possibly being TRBD1 (7 bases). Sequenced input: CD4+ T cells from blood. The receptor was isolated from a female donor with HTLV-1-associated myelopathy (HAM/TSP). The CDR3 here is CASILTGTNTGEVFF. The CDR3 DNA reads TGTGCCAGCATCCTGACAGGGACGAACACCGGGGAGGTGTTTTTT.